Below are 21 T cell receptor beta chains sequenced from a single sample in a study of blood T cell repertoires in COVID-19 (dated by TCRdb to the early 2020s). The library was produced with the immunoSEQ multiplex PCR assay. The table was pulled from immuneACCESS by TCRdb, which kept in-frame rearrangements only. Such tables lose some clones; where checked, under half of the loss comes from unresolved V genes, and the rest has no known cause. In this sample the table shows 50,000 to 75,000 clones, over 85% of which occur a single time. Of the sample, approximately 1.5% is held by the ten largest clones. The sequencing sample was made of peripheral blood. These receptors were collected from a man in his 60s with acute or convalescent COVID-19.

J is TRBJ1-5 and V is TRBV11-2, with 9 bases matching TRBD1. The V gene end was trimmed by 4 bases and the J gene end by 7 bases; junction bases not matched to a gene: 11. This CDR3 is 16 amino acids long. CDR1 and CDR2 from the germline V gene are SGHAT and FQNNGV. The CDR3 loop reads CASSSPTGTGLQPQHF. CDR3 DNA: TGTGCCAGCAGCTCCCCGACCGGGACAGGGCTACAGCCCCAGCATTTT.

This clone has a single count. This sequence joins TRBV7-2 and TRBJ1-1; 9 bases match TRBD1. Germline loops: CDR1 SGHTA, CDR2 FQGNSA. This CDR3 spans 15 amino acids. Trimming removed 3 bases from V and 7 bases from J; junction bases left unmatched: 9. CDR3 coding DNA: TGTGCCAGCAGCTTCCGACAGGGGGGGATCGGTGAAGCTTTCTTT. Translated: CASSFRQGGIGEAFF.

This chain links TRBV27 with TRBJ2-7; 9 bases map to TRBD1. CDR1 and CDR2 from the germline V gene are MNHEY and SMNVEV (reference sequence). The CDR3 length is 14 residues. J gave up 1 base and V 5 bases, and 3 bases lay outside the gene matches. CDR3 region: CASSAGQGSYEQYF. In nucleotides, the CDR3 is TGTGCCAGCAGTGCGGGACAGGGATCCTACGAGCAGTACTTC.

The rearrangement uses TRBV2 and TRBJ1-2; 10 positions match TRBD1. The trim removed 6 bases at V and 2 bases at J, leaving 6 bases unmatched. Per the germline V gene, CDR1 is SNHLY and CDR2 is FYNNEI. This CDR3 has 15 residues. CDR3 region: CASRTSTGGNYGYTF. DNA of the CDR3: TGTGCCAGCAGGACTTCGACAGGGGGCAACTATGGCTACACCTTC.

This chain links TRBV19 with TRBJ1-2, with 7 bases that match TRBD1. Germline V gene data show CDR1 as LNHDA and CDR2 as SQIVND (reference sequence). This CDR3 comprises 13 residues. The J segment lost 3 bases and the V segment lost 5 bases, leaving 3 bases of the junction unmatched. CDR3 nucleotides: TGTGCCAGTAGTTTTGGGACAGACTATGGCTACACCTTC. This codes for CASSFGTDYGYTF.

Remarks on this clone: The junction differs from germline at one of its ends, possibly a read error. The chain has TRBV12-3 or TRBV12-4 and TRBJ1-3; D is undetermined. This CDR3 has 12 residues. The DNA of the CDR3 is TGTGCCAGCAGCTTAGGCGGGGACACCATATATTTT. Residues: CASSLGGDTIYF.

The table lists this clone with a count of one. The genes are TRBV20-1 and TRBJ2-2, with a weak D call TRBD1 (5 bases). The CDR3 is 11 residues long. V lost 4 bases and J lost 9, with 9 bases in between. CDR1 DFQATT and CDR2 SNEGSKA come from the germline V gene (reference sequence). CDR3 residues: CSAMQGWELFF. CDR3 sequence (DNA): TGCAGTGCTATGCAGGGTTGGGAGCTGTTTTTT.

V gene TRBV19 combines with J gene TRBJ1-1; 7 bases align to TRBD1. Unmatched junction bases numbered 13, after V lost 3 bases and J lost 0 bases. Germline V lookup: CDR1 LNHDA, CDR2 SQIVND (reference sequence). The CDR3 is made up of 18 amino acids. This CDR3 is CASSIRGFGGQMNTEAFF. CDR3 sequence (DNA): TGTGCCAGTAGTATCAGGGGGTTTGGGGGCCAAATGAACACTGAAGCTTTCTTT.

The chain couples TRBV29-1 to TRBJ2-6, with D perhaps matching TRBD2 (6 bases). The CDR3 consists of 18 residues. Germline CDR1 is SQVTM and CDR2 is ANQGSEA. V lost 0 bases and J lost 1, with 16 bases in between. The CDR3 DNA is TGCAGCGTTGAAGAAATGGGGACTTTAGAGTCTGGGGCCAACGTCCTGACTTTC. Translation: CSVEEMGTLESGANVLTF. Complete variable domain (other parts from reference TRBV29-1 and TRBJ2-6): SAVISQKPSRDICQRGTSLTIQCQVDSQVTMMFWYRQQPGQSLTLIATANQGSEATYESGFVIDKFPISRPNLTFSTLTVSNMSPEDSSIYLCSVEEMGTLESGANVLTFGAGSRLTVL.

The chain is built from TRBV30 and TRBJ1-1; D may be TRBD1 (6 bases). Germline loops: CDR1 GTSNPN, CDR2 SVGIG (reference sequence). This CDR3 contains 15 residues. Trimming took 0 bases from V and 0 from J, leaving 11 bases between them. The CDR3 DNA follows: TGTGCCTGGAGTGTACAAGGGACAATGAACACTGAAGCTTTCTTT. Translation: CAWSVQGTMNTEAFF. The full variable domain, completed using reference TRBV30 and TRBJ1-1, is SQTIHQWPATLVQPVGSPLSLECTVEGTSNPNLYWYRQAAGRGLQLLFYSVGIGQISSEVPQNLSASRPQDRQFILSSKKLLLSDSGFYLCAWSVQGTMNTEAFFGQGTRLTVV.

V and J are TRBV7-8 and TRBJ1-1; D is perhaps TRBD1 (6 bases). V dropped 5 bases and J dropped 8 bases, with 12 bases sitting between them. The CDR3 has 12 amino acids. Germline loops: CDR1 SGHVS, CDR2 FQNEAQ. CDR3 nucleotide sequence: TGTGCCAGCAGCATACAGGGAGTCGAAGCTTTCTTT. Translated: CASSIQGVEAFF.

The chain couples TRBV27 to TRBJ1-1; the D gene is possibly TRBD1 (5 bases). This CDR3 region has 16 residues. Germline assignment: CDR1 MNHEY and CDR2 SMNVEV (reference sequence). V shed 4 bases and J shed 1 base, with 16 bases lying between them. The DNA for the CDR3 is TGTGCCAGCAGTTCCTCGGCGGGGGTTGCGAACACTGAAGCTTTCTTT. Its translation is CASSSSAGVANTEAFF.

The CDR3 DNA reads as TGTGCCAGCACCGTGGACAGGGGATACTACGAGCAGTACTTC. Translating it yields CASTVDRGYYEQYF. This chain connects TRBV6-5 to TRBJ2-7; the match to TRBD1 covers 9 bases. With V trimmed by 7 bases and J by 3 bases, 7 bases remained unmatched. CDR1 and CDR2 (germline): MNHEY, SVGAGI. There are 14 residues in the CDR3.

A single count supports this clone. The chain joins TRBV18 to TRBJ1-5, with a tentative D call TRBD1 (5 bases). The germline V gene has CDR1 KGHSH and CDR2 LQKENI. The CDR3 runs 13 residues. V was pared by 4 bases and J by 5 bases, with 9 bases between. The CDR3 DNA is TGTGCCAGCTCACAGGGGTCGGATCAGCCCCAGCATTTT. Encoded protein: CASSQGSDQPQHF.

The gene calls are TRBV3-1 (or the pseudogene TRBV3-2) and TRBJ1-2; no definite D call. Germline V gene data show CDR1 as LGHDT and CDR2 as YNNKEL (reference sequence). Trimming stripped 1 base from V and 5 bases from J, with 5 bases between. The CDR3 spans 12 residues. This chain's CDR3 is CASSQARYGYTF. The CDR3 nucleotides are TGTGCCAGCAGCCAAGCCAGATATGGCTACACCTTC.

J is TRBJ2-1 and V is TRBV7-2; 8 bases align to TRBD2. This CDR3 has 14 residues. V trimming: 4 bases; J trimming: 7 bases; junction bases outside the gene matches: 6. CDR1 and CDR2 (germline): SGHTA, FQGNSA. The CDR3 nucleotides are TGTGCCAGCAGCTGGCGGGGGGCCGTGAATGAGCAGTTCTTC. Residues: CASSWRGAVNEQFF.

This chain uses TRBV20-1 with TRBJ1-6; a weak D match, TRBD1 (6 bases). CDR3 length: 14 amino acids. The V end was cut by 3 bases, the J end by 9 bases, with 15 bases between. CDR1 is DFQATT and CDR2 is SNEGSKA in the germline V gene (reference sequence). Here the CDR3 DNA reads TGCAGTGCTAGTAGGGGGTTTGAAGGTTCACCCCTCCACTTT. Its protein product is CSASRGFEGSPLHF.

CDR3 loop: CASAGTPFVEQFF. The CDR3 bases are TGTGCCAGCGCCGGGACACCATTCGTTGAGCAGTTCTTC. J is TRBJ2-1 and V is TRBV2; the D gene is possibly TRBD1 (6 bases). This CDR3 has 13 residues. Trimming left V 8 bases short and J 9 bases short, with 17 bases between. Germline V CDR1 and CDR2: SNHLY, FYNNEI.

V and J are TRBV20-1 and TRBJ1-4; D uncertain. This CDR3 contains 13 residues. The ends were cut back, 3 bases at V and 10 bases at J, with 15 bases in the middle. The germline V gene encodes CDR1 DFQATT and CDR2 SNEGSKA (reference sequence). CDR3 nucleotide sequence: TGCAGTGCTAGTATGGCAGCCCGAGGAAAACTGTTTTTT. It encodes CSASMAARGKLFF.

This chain joins TRBV9 and TRBJ1-3; no clear D gene. The CDR3 length is 14 residues. CDR1 SGDLS and CDR2 YYNGEE come from the germline V gene. The V end lost 1 base, the J end lost 1 base, and 6 bases lay between the germline ends. This CDR3 reads CASSVTRSGNTIYF. The CDR3, as DNA: TGTGCCAGCAGCGTAACGCGATCTGGAAACACCATATATTTT. Combining the CDR3 with reference TRBV9 and TRBJ1-3 gives the whole variable domain DSGVTQTPKHLITATGQRVTLRCSPRSGDLSVYWYQQSLDQGLQFLIQYYNGEERAKGNILERFSAQQFPDLHSELNLSSLELGDSALYFCASSVTRSGNTIYFGEGSWLTVV.

The chain has TRBV3-1 (or the pseudogene TRBV3-2) and TRBJ1-3, with a possible D match to TRBD1 (6 bases). This CDR3 has 17 residues. Germline values: CDR1 LGHDT, CDR2 YNNKEL (reference sequence). V lost 4 bases and J 2 bases, leaving 18 bases between the germline ends. CDR3 loop: CASSLPNWGRPGNTIYF. The CDR3 coding sequence is TGTGCCAGCAGCCTCCCAAATTGGGGGCGTCCTGGAAACACCATATATTTT.